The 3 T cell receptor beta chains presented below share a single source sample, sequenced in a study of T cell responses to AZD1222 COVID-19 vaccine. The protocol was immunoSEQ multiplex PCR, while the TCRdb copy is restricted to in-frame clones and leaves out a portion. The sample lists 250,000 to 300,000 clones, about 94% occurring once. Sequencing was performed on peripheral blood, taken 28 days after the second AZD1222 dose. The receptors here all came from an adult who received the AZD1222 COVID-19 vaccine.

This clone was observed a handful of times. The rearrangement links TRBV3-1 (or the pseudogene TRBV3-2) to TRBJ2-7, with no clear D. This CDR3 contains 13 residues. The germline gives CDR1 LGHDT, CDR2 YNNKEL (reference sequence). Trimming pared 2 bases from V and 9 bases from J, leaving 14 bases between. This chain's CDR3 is CASSQRGEAGQYF. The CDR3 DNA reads TGTGCCAGCAGCCAAAGAGGAGAAGCTGGGCAGTACTTC.

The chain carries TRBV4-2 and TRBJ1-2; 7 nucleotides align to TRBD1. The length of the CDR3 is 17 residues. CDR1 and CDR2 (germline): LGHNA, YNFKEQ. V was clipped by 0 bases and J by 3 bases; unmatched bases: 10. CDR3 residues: CASSQDFGGQSYYGYTF. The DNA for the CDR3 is TGTGCCAGCAGCCAAGACTTTGGGGGACAGTCTTACTATGGCTACACCTTC.

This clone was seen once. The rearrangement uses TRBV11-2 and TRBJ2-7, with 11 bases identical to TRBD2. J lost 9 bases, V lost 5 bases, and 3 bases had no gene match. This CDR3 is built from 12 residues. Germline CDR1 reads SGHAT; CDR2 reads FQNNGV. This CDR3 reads CASSDSGRVQYF. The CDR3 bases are TGTGCCAGCAGCGATAGCGGGAGGGTGCAGTACTTC.